This T cell receptor (beta chain) is from a study of shared T cell receptors in the human thymus. This CDR3 region has 15 residues. The germline gives CDR1 MNHEY, CDR2 SMNVEV (reference sequence). V was shortened by 6 bases and J by 3 bases, with 18 bases between the two germline ends. The sample holds a few counts of this clone. Generated by immunoSEQ multiplex PCR, the TCRdb table keeps only in-frame clones and is missing some. The sample includes 720,000 or so clones, 70% to 90% of them seen just once. A further study also used this sample, focusing on human thymus T cells. That work contributes: The sample donors, healthy Finnish infants, were having corrective surgery for congenital heart defects. Thymus was obtained from resections taken during corrective heart surgery.

The sequence derives from a girl in the first two years of life with a congenital heart defect. Sequenced: thymocytes. The J gene is TRBJ2-7, the V gene TRBV27; TRBD1 might be the D (5 bases). The CDR3 loop reads CASSPIRQIYYEQYF. DNA for the CDR3: TGTGCCAGCAGCCCGATCCGACAGATCTACTACGAGCAGTACTTC.